Following are 32 T cell receptor beta chains from one sample sequenced in a study of cytomegalovirus exposure and HLA in healthy donors. PCR employed 60 Vbeta and 13 Jbeta primers. Assay: immunoSEQ multiplex PCR; the TCRdb copy retains only in-frame clones and omits some. The profile covers some 110,000 clones, with around 80% appearing a single time and 2.5% to 3.5% taken by the ten largest. The specimen was PBMCs. These receptor sequences come from a woman in her late teens or twenties in good health and CMV-seropositive.

The chain uses TRBV9 and TRBJ1-5, with no clear D. The CDR3 is 17 residues long. Germline-derived CDR1 and CDR2 are SGDLS and YYNGEE. The V and J ends lost 0 bases and 6 bases respectively, with 19 bases between them. Here the CDR3 reads CASSVGGSPSARQPQHF. In nucleotides, the CDR3 is TGTGCCAGCAGCGTAGGCGGCAGCCCATCCGCCCGTCAGCCCCAGCATTTT.

The rearrangement links TRBV9 to TRBJ1-1; the D gene is possibly TRBD1 (6 bases). This CDR3 has 12 residues. The ends were cut back, 3 bases at V and 9 bases at J, with 12 bases in the middle. CDR1 and CDR2 from the germline V gene are SGDLS and YYNGEE. The CDR3: CASSAHQGQAFF. DNA for the CDR3: TGTGCCAGCAGCGCGCATCAGGGGCAAGCTTTCTTT.

This clone was picked up one time. The chain has TRBV7-2 and TRBJ1-5; D gene uncertain. The CDR3 extends over 12 amino acids. Trimming took off 1 base at V and 6 bases at J, with 4 bases between the two ends. Germline V gene sequence: CDR1 SGHTA, CDR2 FQGNSA. The CDR3 coding sequence is TGTGCCAGCAGCTTAGGCGGTCAGCCCCAGCATTTT. Translation gives CASSLGGQPQHF.

This clone was detected only once. The chain has TRBV7-6 and TRBJ1-1, with a tentative D call TRBD1 (5 bases). The CDR3 contains 13 residues. Trimming shortened V by 4 bases and J by 10 bases, and 16 bases separated the two germline ends. Germline V gives CDR1 SGHVS, CDR2 FNYEAQ. The CDR3 DNA reads as TGTGCCAGCAGCTCCCAGGGACCCGGGGGAGCTTTCTTT. Its protein is CASSSQGPGGAFF.

The chain couples TRBV12-2 to TRBJ2-1; the table's D gene call, TRBD2, was not cross checked with the DNA. TRBV12-2 corresponds to a pseudogene. The CDR3 runs to 17 residues. The CDR3 is CASRLASLAGREDEQFF. In DNA form, the CDR3 reads TGTGCAAGTCGCTTAGCGTCTCTAGCGGGTAGAGAGGATGAGCAGTTCTTC.

The chain has TRBV9 and TRBJ2-7; no reliable D call. This CDR3 comprises 13 residues. V was cut by 0 bases and J by 3 bases, with 7 bases left in between. Looked up from germline, CDR1 is SGDLS and CDR2 is YYNGEE. The CDR3 region has the DNA TGTGCCAGCAGCGTAGGCTCGCGCTACGAGCAGTACTTC. Translating it yields CASSVGSRYEQYF.

The chain has TRBV5-1 and TRBJ2-2, with a weak D call TRBD1 (5 bases). The CDR3 has 14 amino acids. Germline-derived CDR1 and CDR2 are SGHRS and YFSETQ. Trimming removed 0 bases from V and 10 bases from J, with 13 bases in between. CDR3 nucleotides: TGCGCCAGCAGCTTGGATGGCAGGGCGGAGGAGCTGTTTTTT. This codes for CASSLDGRAEELFF.

The chain has TRBV4-2 and TRBJ1-2, with D uncertain. Trimming pared 0 bases from V and 0 bases from J, leaving 8 bases between. The CDR3 is made up of 15 amino acids. Germline V gene lookup returns CDR1 LGHNA and CDR2 YNFKEQ. CDR3 nucleotides: TGTGCCAGCAGCCAAGACGCAGGTTCTAACTATGGCTACACCTTC. This translates into CASSQDAGSNYGYTF.

This clone was found a few times. This chain links TRBV5-5 with TRBJ2-2; D may be TRBD1 (6 bases). This CDR3 has 15 residues. Germline values: CDR1 SGHKS, CDR2 YYEKEE (reference sequence). Trimming removed 5 bases at V and 1 base at J, with 12 bases between. Written as DNA, the CDR3 is TGTGCCAGCAGACAGACAGGTTTGAACACCGGGGAGCTGTTTTTT. This sequence encodes CASRQTGLNTGELFF.

The chain is built from TRBV27 and TRBJ2-7; no clear D. Trimming took 3 bases from V and 2 from J, leaving 8 bases between them. The length of the CDR3 is 13 residues. The germline gives CDR1 MNHEY, CDR2 SMNVEV (reference sequence). CDR3 nucleotide sequence: TGTGCCAGCAGTTTCCATAACACCTACGAGCAGTACTTC. Translation: CASSFHNTYEQYF.

The chain couples TRBV5-1 to TRBJ1-2; no clear D. V was shortened by 0 bases and J by 6 bases, with 6 bases between the two germline ends. CDR3 length equals 12 residues. Germline assignment: CDR1 SGHRS and CDR2 YFSETQ. CDR3 coding DNA: TGCGCCAGCAGCTTGGATGAGGATGGCTACACCTTC. Translated: CASSLDEDGYTF.

CDR3 nucleotides: TGTGCCATCAGTGAGTCTAGCAGGGCTGACACCATATATTTT. Its translation is CAISESSRADTIYF. This chain uses TRBV10-3 with TRBJ1-3; D is perhaps TRBD1 (5 bases). Trimming shortened V by 0 bases and J by 8 bases, and 11 bases separated the two germline ends. Germline V gene data show CDR1 as ENHRY and CDR2 as SYGVKD. This CDR3 has 14 amino acids.

The chain carries TRBV14 and TRBJ2-1, with TRBD2 matching over 9 bases. Germline trimming cut 3 bases from V and 7 bases from J; bases unmatched to any gene: 7. CDR1 SGHDN and CDR2 FVKESK come from the germline V gene. The CDR3 totals 15 residues. CDR3 nucleotides: TGTGCCAGCAGCCAGTTGGGACTAGCAGAAAATGAGCAGTTCTTC. It translates to CASSQLGLAENEQFF.

This clone showed up just once. The chain has TRBV9 and TRBJ2-7, with 10 bases aligning to TRBD2. Losses at the gene ends were 5 bases for V and 6 bases for J; bases not matched to a gene: 5. Germline CDR1 is SGDLS and CDR2 is YYNGEE. The CDR3 length is 13 residues. DNA of the CDR3: TGTGCCAGCAGTCTAGCGGGGGAGGGCGAGCAGTACTTC. It encodes CASSLAGEGEQYF.

The J gene is TRBJ2-7, the V gene TRBV6-1; 7 nucleotides agree with TRBD1. CDR1 is MNHNS and CDR2 is SASEGT in the germline V gene. V was pared by 4 bases and J by 0 bases, with 3 bases of the junction left unmatched. The CDR3 runs to 14 residues. This CDR3 is CASSATGPSYEQYF. The CDR3 bases are TGTGCCAGCAGTGCGACAGGGCCCTCCTACGAGCAGTACTTC.

This clone was found once. The chain recombines TRBV7-6 with TRBJ1-1, with TRBD1 matching 8 bases. Germline lookup yields CDR1 SGHVS and CDR2 FNYEAQ. The ends lost 4 bases at V and 5 bases at J; junction bases unmatched: 3. The CDR3 is 13 residues long. The CDR3 coding sequence is TGTGCCAGCAGCTCAGGGGGCGAAACTGAAGCTTTCTTT. This codes for CASSSGGETEAFF. Drawing the rest from reference TRBV7-6 and TRBJ1-1, the complete variable domain is GAGVSQSPRYKVTKRGQDVALRCDPISGHVSLYWYRQALGQGPEFLTYFNYEAQQDKSGLPNDRFSAERPEGSISTLTIQRTEQRDSAMYRCASSSGGETEAFFGQGTRLTVV.

In this sample, this clone turned up a few times. V usage is TRBV18 and J usage is TRBJ1-1, with 8 bases that match TRBD1. This CDR3 has 15 amino acids. Germline V CDR1 and CDR2: KGHSH, LQKENI. Trimming took 4 bases from V and 3 from J; bases not matched to a gene: 7. The CDR3 nucleotides read TGTGCCAGCTCACTAACTACAGGGGGGGACACTGAAGCTTTCTTT. It is translated as CASSLTTGGDTEAFF. The whole variable domain, filled in from reference TRBV18 and TRBJ1-1, reads NAGVMQNPRHLVRRRGQEARLRCSPMKGHSHVYWYRQLPEEGLKFMVYLQKENIIDESGMPKERFSAEFPKEGPSILRIQQVVRGDSAAYFCASSLTTGGDTEAFFGQGTRLTVV.

The chain uses TRBV27 and TRBJ2-2; D is possibly TRBD1 (5 bases). Deletions cut 3 bases from V and 4 bases from J, with 9 bases between. There are 14 residues in the CDR3. Germline lookup yields CDR1 MNHEY and CDR2 SMNVEV (reference sequence). CDR3 in DNA: TGTGCCAGCAGTTTGATCGACAGCACCGGGGAGCTGTTTTTT. It is translated as CASSLIDSTGELFF.

The chain uses TRBV30 and TRBJ2-7, with 7 positions matching TRBD2. In germline, CDR1 is GTSNPN, CDR2 SVGIG (reference sequence). The V gene end was trimmed by 3 bases and the J gene end by 2 bases; junction bases not matched to a gene: 4. The CDR3 spans 13 residues. The CDR3 DNA sequence: TGTGCCTGGAGGAAGGCGGGAGCCTACGAGCAGTACTTC. It is translated as CAWRKAGAYEQYF.

This chain links TRBV28 with TRBJ1-3; TRBD1 might be the D (5 bases). Germline V lookup: CDR1 MDHEN, CDR2 SYDVKM. The germline V and J ends were trimmed by 3 bases and 4 bases, with 10 bases remaining between them. The CDR3 spans 14 residues. The DNA of the CDR3 is TGTGCCAGCAGTTTTGGAGGGGTCGGAAACACCATATATTTT. Translating gives CASSFGGVGNTIYF.

The chain couples TRBV5-1 to TRBJ2-3, with D possibly being TRBD1 (6 bases). The V and J ends lost 6 bases and 4 bases respectively, with 18 bases between them. Germline CDR1 is SGHRS and CDR2 is YFSETQ. CDR3 length equals 15 residues. CDR3 DNA sequence: TGCGCCAGCATCGAGGGGGTTATAGCTGCAGATACGCAGTATTTT. It codes for CASIEGVIAADTQYF.

The J gene is TRBJ2-3, the V gene TRBV7-3, with D hard to call. Trimming left V 3 bases short and J 4 bases short, with 11 bases between. This CDR3 is built from 14 residues. Germline CDR1 is SGHTA and CDR2 is FQGTGA. CDR3 sequence (DNA): TGTGCCAGCAGCTTGGGTAGCAGTTCAGATACGCAGTATTTT. Encoded protein: CASSLGSSSDTQYF.

CDR3 region: CASSYSRLAGYIQYF. CDR3 nucleotide sequence: TGTGCCAGCAGTTACTCGAGACTAGCGGGATACATTCAGTACTTC. The rearrangement joins TRBV6-5 to TRBJ2-4; 11 bases align to TRBD2. Trimming cost V 0 bases and J 8 bases; bases outside gene matches: 3. Germline values: CDR1 MNHEY, CDR2 SVGAGI. CDR3 length equals 15 residues.

DNA of the CDR3: TGTGCCGTTAGAGTGGTGAATGAGCAGTTCTTC. Its protein is CAVRVVNEQFF. The chain joins TRBV7-9 to TRBJ2-1; no reliable D call. Germline values: CDR1 SEHNR, CDR2 FQNEAQ (reference sequence). V gave up 11 bases and J gave up 7 bases, with 12 bases separating them. The CDR3 is 11 residues long.

The genes are TRBV27 and TRBJ1-5; the D gene is possibly TRBD1 (6 bases). Germline loops: CDR1 MNHEY, CDR2 SMNVEV (reference sequence). This CDR3 has 20 amino acids. Trimming shortened V by 6 bases and J by 6 bases, and 33 bases separated the two germline ends. CDR3 in amino acids: CASRHSWGQGDGKKAQPQHF. As DNA, the CDR3 is TGTGCCAGCAGGCACTCCTGGGGGCAGGGAGACGGCAAAAAAGCTCAGCCCCAGCATTTT.

The chain combines TRBV7-9 with TRBJ1-4; 7 bases map to TRBD1. The CDR3 is 15 residues long. CDR1 is SEHNR and CDR2 is FQNEAQ in the germline V gene (reference sequence). Trimming cost V 5 bases and J 8 bases; bases outside gene matches: 11. Here the CDR3 DNA reads TGTGCCAGCAGCCCCGTGACAGGGAAGTTCGAAAAACTGTTTTTT. As protein: CASSPVTGKFEKLFF. Full variable domain (rest looked up from reference TRBV7-9 and TRBJ1-4): DTGVSQNPRHKITKRGQNVTFRCDPISEHNRLYWYRQTLGQGPEFLTYFQNEAQLEKSRLLSDRFSAERPKGSFSTLEIQRTEQGDSAMYLCASSPVTGKFEKLFFGSGTQLSVL.

V gene TRBV28 combines with J gene TRBJ2-7; TRBD2 matches 16 bases. V was pared by 5 bases and J by 4 bases, with 11 bases of the junction left unmatched. Germline V lookup: CDR1 MDHEN, CDR2 SYDVKM. The CDR3 has 18 residues. CDR3 bases: TGTGCCAGCAGTCTGATGGGACTAGCGGGAGGGCCGGGGTACGAGCAGTACTTC. Protein: CASSLMGLAGGPGYEQYF.

The chain has TRBV2 and TRBJ1-2; D unclear. The CDR3 has 12 residues. V lost 0 bases and J lost 8, with 7 bases in between. Germline CDR1 is SNHLY and CDR2 is FYNNEI. CDR3 nucleotides: TGTGCCAGCAGTGAAGCCTACGAGGGCTACACCTTC. It translates to CASSEAYEGYTF.

The chain employs TRBV7-9 and TRBJ2-2; tentative D call: TRBD2 (7 bases). The CDR3 contains 15 residues. Germline V CDR1 and CDR2: SEHNR, FQNEAQ (reference sequence). With 10 bases removed from V and 7 bases from J, the gap between germline ends came to 22 bases. The CDR3 protein is CAIHSPGGEVGELFF. The CDR3, as DNA: TGTGCCATCCACAGTCCGGGGGGCGAGGTCGGGGAGCTGTTTTTT.

This clone was seen only a few times. This chain joins TRBV7-9 and TRBJ2-7; 9 nucleotides line up with TRBD1. After removal of 5 bases from V and 1 base from J, the junction contained 9 bases not matched to a gene. Germline V lookup: CDR1 SEHNR, CDR2 FQNEAQ (reference sequence). CDR3 length equals 16 residues. This chain's CDR3 is CASSSPPGQGSYEQYF. The DNA of the CDR3 is TGTGCCAGCAGCAGTCCTCCGGGACAGGGTTCCTACGAGCAGTACTTC.

This chain connects TRBV4-1 to TRBJ1-3, with TRBD1 as a possible D gene (6 bases). With 0 bases removed from V and 3 bases from J, the gap between germline ends came to 9 bases. Germline V lookup: CDR1 MGHRA, CDR2 YSYEKL. The CDR3 has 15 amino acids. CDR3 loop: CASSQEQGLGNTIYF. CDR3 in DNA: TGCGCCAGCAGCCAAGAACAGGGCCTTGGAAACACCATATATTTT.

V is TRBV7-9 and J is TRBJ1-4; D gene uncertain. The CDR3 has 15 residues. V lost 5 bases and J lost 5, with 15 bases in between. In germline, CDR1 is SEHNR, CDR2 FQNEAQ (reference sequence). The CDR3 bases are TGTGCCAGCAGCCACGGGAGGGTCAAGAATGAAAAACTGTTTTTT. Residues: CASSHGRVKNEKLFF.